These 30 T cell receptor beta chains share one sample of origin, sequenced in a study of blood T cell repertoires in COVID-19. This table comes from immunoSEQ multiplex PCR, and its TCRdb copy is limited to in-frame clones, with some not included. The sample shows hundreds of thousands of clones, 85% of them seen only once. Sequenced sample: PBMCs or T cells enriched from blood (not recorded which). The receptors originated from a woman aged 25 to 39 who had been exposed to COVID-19.

The CDR3 DNA follows: TGTGCCAGCAGTTTGGAGTTTACCGGGGAGCTGTTTTTT. This sequence encodes CASSLEFTGELFF. V is TRBV28 and J is TRBJ2-2; the D is unclear. Trimming took off 3 bases at V and 5 bases at J, with 7 bases between the two ends. In germline, CDR1 is MDHEN, CDR2 SYDVKM. The CDR3 contains 13 residues.

The V gene is TRBV30, the J gene TRBJ1-4; TRBD1 aligns across 7 bases. Germline V gene lookup returns CDR1 GTSNPN and CDR2 SVGIG (reference sequence). V dropped 2 bases and J dropped 8; count of bases not matched to a gene: 8. CDR3 length: 14 residues. The CDR3 reads CAWSPRGTAEKLFF. CDR3 DNA: TGTGCCTGGAGTCCCAGGGGGACTGCGGAAAAACTGTTTTTT.

The chain recombines TRBV25-1 with TRBJ1-1; D is ambiguous. The CDR3 spans 15 residues. The V gene's germline CDR1 is MGHDK and CDR2 SYGVNS. V was shortened by 8 bases and J by 1 base, with 17 bases between the two germline ends. This CDR3 is CASGHDRGTNTEAFF. CDR3 DNA: TGTGCCAGCGGCCATGATCGCGGAACGAACACTGAAGCTTTCTTT.

The chain combines TRBV7-2 with TRBJ1-5; a possible D gene is TRBD1 (5 bases). Per germline, CDR1 SGHTA and CDR2 FQGNSA. Trimming stripped 3 bases from V and 2 bases from J, with 14 bases between. This CDR3 contains 16 residues. Here the CDR3 reads CASSLSGGGGNQPQHF. In DNA, the CDR3 is TGTGCCAGCAGCTTGAGCGGCGGGGGGGGCAATCAGCCCCAGCATTTT. Complete variable domain (other parts from reference TRBV7-2 and TRBJ1-5): GAGVSQSPSNKVTEKGKDVELRCDPISGHTALYWYRQSLGQGLEFLIYFQGNSAPDKSGLPSDRFSAERTGGSVSTLTIQRTQQEDSAVYLCASSLSGGGGNQPQHFGDGTRLSIL.

The rearrangement links TRBV15 to TRBJ1-1; TRBD1 matches 8 bases. The V and J ends lost 1 base and 4 bases, in that order; junction bases with no gene match: 8. Germline CDR1 and CDR2: LNHNV and YYDKDF (reference sequence). The CDR3 has 16 amino acids. The CDR3 is CATSRVTGEWGTEAFF. Written as DNA, the CDR3 is TGTGCCACCAGCAGAGTGACAGGGGAGTGGGGCACTGAAGCTTTCTTT.

V usage is TRBV24-1 and J usage is TRBJ2-1; 7 bases are a match to TRBD2. Trimming removed 3 bases from V and 4 bases from J; junction bases left unmatched: 17. The CDR3 sequence is 19 residues long. CDR1 and CDR2 from the germline V gene are KGHDR and SFDVKD. The CDR3 here is CATSDTASGHQLGYNEQFF. DNA of the CDR3: TGTGCCACCAGTGATACGGCTAGCGGCCACCAGCTCGGGTACAATGAGCAGTTCTTC.

The chain recombines TRBV3-1 (or the pseudogene TRBV3-2) with TRBJ2-7; 10 bases line up with TRBD2. Germline V lookup: CDR1 LGHDT, CDR2 YNNKEL (reference sequence). J lost 9 bases, V lost 5 bases, and 7 bases had no gene match. This CDR3 region has 13 residues. CDR3 nucleotide sequence: TGTGCCAGCAGCGAACTAGCGGGGAGGGGGCAGTACTTC. This sequence encodes CASSELAGRGQYF.

The rearrangement links TRBV6-5 to TRBJ2-1, with 10 bases identical to TRBD2. The CDR3 has 15 residues. V shed 6 bases and J 4 bases; nucleotides not matched to a gene: 6. CDR1 is MNHEY, CDR2 SVGAGI, per germline. The CDR3 DNA follows: TGTGCCAGCAGCAACCGACTAGCGGGTTACAATGAGCAGTTCTTC. Translating it yields CASSNRLAGYNEQFF.

The genes are TRBV5-6 and TRBJ1-2; D not certain. Trimming took off 8 bases at V and 6 bases at J, with 14 bases between the two ends. Germline CDR1 is SGHDT and CDR2 is YYEEEE. This CDR3 has 12 residues. CDR3 loop: CASLGPGDGYTF. The CDR3 nucleotides are TGTGCCAGTCTCGGACCCGGGGATGGCTACACCTTC.

The CDR3 region has the DNA TGTGCCAGCAGCTTCAAAACAACTAATGAAAAACTGTTTTTT. This sequence encodes CASSFKTTNEKLFF. J is TRBJ1-4 and V is TRBV13, with no clear D. V was pared by 3 bases and J by 0 bases, with 5 bases between. From germline, CDR1 is PRHDT and CDR2 FYEKMQ (reference sequence). The CDR3 contains 14 residues.

In its sample, this clone was seen a few times. The chain employs TRBV28 and TRBJ1-3; no firm D call. The germline V gene has CDR1 MDHEN and CDR2 SYDVKM. Deletions cut 5 bases from V and 0 bases from J, with 8 bases between. CDR3 length: 14 residues. The CDR3 sequence is CASSAGLSGNTIYF. CDR3 in DNA: TGTGCCAGCAGTGCGGGCCTCTCTGGAAACACCATATATTTT.

This chain uses TRBV10-1 with TRBJ2-5; 7 nucleotides line up with TRBD1. The CDR3 runs 16 residues. V lost 0 bases to trimming and J lost 4 bases; unmatched junction nucleotides: 8. The germline V gene has CDR1 WNHNN and CDR2 SYGVQD (reference sequence). CDR3: CASSESVTGQGETQYF. DNA of the CDR3: TGCGCCAGCAGTGAGTCGGTGACAGGGCAAGGAGAGACCCAGTACTTC.

V and J are TRBV6-2 or TRBV6-3 and TRBJ2-7, with 12 bases fitting TRBD2. The V gene end was trimmed by 2 bases and the J gene end by 7 bases; junction bases not matched to a gene: 6. CDR1 is MNHEY and CDR2 is SVGEGT in the germline V gene. This CDR3 is built from 15 residues. The CDR3 coding sequence is TGTGCCAGCAGTTACCTAGCGGGAGGGCCGCGTGAGCAGTACTTC. This codes for CASSYLAGGPREQYF.

This chain links TRBV7-9 with TRBJ2-2, with 7 bases identical to TRBD2. The CDR3 runs 14 residues. Trimming took 3 bases from V and 7 from J; bases not matched to a gene: 5. Germline V gene lookup returns CDR1 SEHNR and CDR2 FQNEAQ (reference sequence). CDR3 residues: CASSLAGEVGELFF. DNA of the CDR3: TGTGCCAGCAGCTTGGCGGGAGAGGTCGGGGAGCTGTTTTTT.

The chain couples TRBV28 to TRBJ1-1, with D uncertain. The germline V gene has CDR1 MDHEN and CDR2 SYDVKM. CDR3 size: 11 residues. Trimming removed 5 bases at V and 7 bases at J, with 8 bases between. The CDR3 reads CASSPSGEAFF. CDR3 bases: TGTGCCAGCAGTCCTTCAGGTGAAGCTTTCTTT.

Here the CDR3 reads CASRLTENTEAFF. The CDR3 nucleotides read TGCGCCAGCAGACTGACAGAGAACACTGAAGCTTTCTTT. The chain couples TRBV10-2 to TRBJ1-1; D may be TRBD1 (5 bases). V was pared by 6 bases and J by 1 base, with 9 bases between. The CDR3 is 13 amino acids. The germline V gene has CDR1 WSHSY and CDR2 SAAADI.

This clone was seen a single time. In the same sample, other DNA sequences code for this CDR3. This chain joins TRBV27 and TRBJ2-3, with TRBD1 matching over 7 bases. Germline trimming cut 6 bases from V and 6 bases from J; bases unmatched to any gene: 3. Per germline, CDR1 MNHEY and CDR2 SMNVEV (reference sequence). The CDR3 is 12 residues long. The CDR3: CASSPQGDTQYF. CDR3 sequence (DNA): TGTGCCAGCAGCCCACAGGGGGATACGCAGTATTTT.

The chain has TRBV2 and TRBJ1-5; D remains ambiguous. This CDR3 is 13 amino acids long. Germline CDR1 and CDR2: SNHLY and FYNNEI. The germline V and J ends were trimmed by 8 bases and 3 bases, with 11 bases remaining between them. The CDR3 loop reads CASDIEVNQPQHF. CDR3 in DNA: TGTGCCAGCGATATAGAAGTCAATCAGCCCCAGCATTTT.

The chain joins TRBV19 to TRBJ2-7; TRBD1 is a possible D gene (7 bases). The germline V gene has CDR1 LNHDA and CDR2 SQIVND (reference sequence). The CDR3 loop spans 12 amino acids. Between the trimmed V and J ends, which lost 3 bases and 6 bases, there was a span of 9 bases. The CDR3 loop is CASSIQGGEQYF. CDR3 coding DNA: TGTGCCAGTAGTATCCAGGGGGGCGAGCAGTACTTC.

V usage is TRBV4-1 and J usage is TRBJ1-1; perhaps TRBD1 as D (6 bases). V was shortened by 2 bases and J by 1 base, with 11 bases between the two germline ends. Germline assignment: CDR1 MGHRA and CDR2 YSYEKL. CDR3 length: 15 residues. This CDR3 is CASSQPTGSNTEAFF. The CDR3 region has the DNA TGCGCCAGCAGCCAACCGACAGGTTCGAACACTGAAGCTTTCTTT.

The chain recombines TRBV23-1 with TRBJ1-3; D ambiguous. TRBV23-1 qualifies as an ORF whose function is uncertain. Trimming stripped 4 bases from V and 0 bases from J, with 19 bases between. CDR3 length: 18 residues. For the CDR3, the DNA is TGCGCCAGCAGTCCCACACGCCGTCGGGAATGCTCTGGAAACACCATATATTTT. As protein: CASSPTRRRECSGNTIYF.

This sequence joins TRBV27 and TRBJ1-2; 7 nucleotides align to TRBD1. The CDR3 is made up of 16 amino acids. V lost 7 bases, J lost 1 base, and 12 bases stayed unmatched. CDR1 is MNHEY and CDR2 is SMNVEV in the germline V gene (reference sequence). CDR3 in DNA: TGTGCCAGCACCACGTCGGCGACAGGGAATAACTATGGCTACACCTTC. This translates into CASTTSATGNNYGYTF.

CDR3: CASSLWPGVLSGANVLTF. In DNA form, the CDR3 reads TGTGCCAGCAGCTTATGGCCAGGGGTACTCTCTGGGGCCAACGTCCTGACTTTC. The V call is TRBV7-9, the J call TRBJ2-6; D might be TRBD1 (6 bases). The germline V gene has CDR1 SEHNR and CDR2 FQNEAQ (reference sequence). The CDR3 runs 18 residues. Trimming shortened V by 2 bases and J by 0 bases, and 14 bases separated the two germline ends.

This chain links TRBV30 with TRBJ2-1, with a tentative D call TRBD2 (5 bases). This CDR3 has 15 residues. Deletions cut 0 bases from V and 6 bases from J, with 15 bases between. Looked up from germline, CDR1 is GTSNPN and CDR2 is SVGIG (reference sequence). The CDR3 DNA reads TGTGCCTGGAGTGTAGGGAATGTACGGGGCAATGAGCAGTTCTTC. This encodes CAWSVGNVRGNEQFF.

The V call is TRBV6-6, the J call TRBJ2-3, with 12 bases aligning to TRBD2. The CDR3 loop spans 18 amino acids. Germline V gene lookup returns CDR1 MNHNY and CDR2 SVGAGI (reference sequence). Unmatched junction bases numbered 9, after V lost 5 bases and J lost 0 bases. CDR3 nucleotides: TGTGCCAGCAGTCCCCGGACTAGCGGGAAGCATAGCACAGATACGCAGTATTTT. Translated, it gives CASSPRTSGKHSTDTQYF.

The chain combines TRBV4-2 with TRBJ2-7, with 7 bases fitting TRBD2. J was trimmed by 3 bases and V by 3 bases; bases with no gene match: 8. This CDR3 has 15 amino acids. CDR1 and CDR2 (germline): LGHNA, YNFKEQ. The CDR3 nucleotides read TGTGCCAGCAGCCATTTGGGGCTAGCGGACTACGAGCAGTACTTC. It is translated as CASSHLGLADYEQYF.

This clone was seen repeatedly, ten times or more. The gene calls are TRBV5-8 and TRBJ2-5; 8 nucleotides agree with TRBD1. Germline V gene data show CDR1 as SGHTS and CDR2 as YDEGEE. The junction had 4 bases not matched to a gene; V was cut back by 2 bases and J by 1 base. This CDR3 has 15 amino acids. The CDR3 nucleotides read TGTGCCAGCAGCTTAGGGACAGGACTCCAAGAGACCCAGTACTTC. As protein: CASSLGTGLQETQYF.

This clone showed up just once. This chain links TRBV5-4 with TRBJ2-1; D gene uncertain. V shed 5 bases and J shed 6 bases, with 9 bases lying between them. The CDR3 consists of 12 residues. Germline V gives CDR1 SGHNT, CDR2 YYREEE (reference sequence). In DNA, the CDR3 is TGTGCCAGCAGTTACTTTGCCAATGAGCAGTTCTTC. It is translated as CASSYFANEQFF.

The chain uses TRBV7-3 and TRBJ1-2, with TRBD1 matching over 10 bases. The germline V gene encodes CDR1 SGHTA and CDR2 FQGTGA. The V gene end was trimmed by 4 bases and the J gene end by 9 bases; junction bases not matched to a gene: 8. This CDR3 is built from 14 residues. CDR3 coding DNA: TGTGCCAGCAGCTCTCCCATGGACAGGGGGAGCTACACCTTC. It is translated as CASSSPMDRGSYTF.

V usage is TRBV19 and J usage is TRBJ2-7; TRBD2 is a possible D gene (5 bases). Germline CDR1 reads LNHDA; CDR2 reads SQIVND (reference sequence). The CDR3 covers 14 residues. Trimming took off 10 bases at V and 3 bases at J, with 19 bases between the two ends. CDR3 coding DNA: TGTGCCATTCCGACTATGGTTTCCCACTACGAGCAGTACTTC. It specifies CAIPTMVSHYEQYF.